Following are 29 T cell receptor beta chains from one sample sequenced in a study of blood T cell repertoires in COVID-19. The method was immunoSEQ multiplex PCR; TCRdb's version includes in-frame clones alone and lacks a portion of them. Of around 300,000 clones detected, 80% to 90% appear once; the ten largest clones hold 3% to 4.5%. Input material: peripheral blood. These receptors all come from a woman in her thirties or forties with acute or convalescent COVID-19.

V and J are TRBV7-8 and TRBJ1-3; possible D gene TRBD1, 5 bases. The CDR3 loop spans 12 amino acids. V lost 5 bases and J 8 bases, leaving 10 bases between the germline ends. CDR1 is SGHVS, CDR2 FQNEAQ, per germline. CDR3 in amino acids: CASSPPGDTIYF. As DNA, the CDR3 is TGTGCCAGCAGCCCTCCGGGGGACACCATATATTTT.

This chain links TRBV6-5 with TRBJ1-1; D may be TRBD1 (5 bases). Trimming pared 10 bases from V and 2 bases from J, leaving 14 bases between. Germline V gene lookup returns CDR1 MNHEY and CDR2 SVGAGI. CDR3 size: 13 residues. In DNA, the CDR3 is TGTGCCACGAGTCAGGGACTAAACACTGAAGCTTTCTTT. Residues: CATSQGLNTEAFF.

The chain couples TRBV15 to TRBJ1-3, with TRBD1 matching over 7 bases. V lost 0 bases to trimming and J lost 4 bases; unmatched junction nucleotides: 6. The germline V gene encodes CDR1 LNHNV and CDR2 YYDKDF (reference sequence). The CDR3 contains 16 residues. This CDR3 reads CATSRDLQGGGNTIYF. Written as DNA, the CDR3 is TGTGCCACCAGCAGAGATTTGCAGGGGGGCGGAAACACCATATATTTT.

The CDR3 sequence: CASSESQGWYTEAFF. In DNA form, the CDR3 reads TGCGCCAGCAGTGAGTCGCAGGGTTGGTACACTGAAGCTTTCTTT. The chain combines TRBV10-1 with TRBJ1-1; TRBD1 might be the D (5 bases). The CDR3 runs 15 residues. V was cut by 0 bases and J by 3 bases, with 11 bases left in between. Germline CDR1 and CDR2: WNHNN and SYGVQD (reference sequence).

This chain uses TRBV6-6 with TRBJ1-2; possibly TRBD1 for D (5 bases). Trimming pared 2 bases from V and 2 bases from J, leaving 15 bases between. The CDR3 is 16 residues long. Per the germline V gene, CDR1 is MNHNY and CDR2 is SVGAGI (reference sequence). CDR3 bases: TGTGCCAGCAGTTACCTGTCAGGGCCACCCAACTATGGCTACACCTTC. This encodes CASSYLSGPPNYGYTF.

The chain has TRBV4-1 and TRBJ1-6; D is unclear. The CDR3 totals 18 residues. V was clipped by 3 bases and J by 0 bases, with 15 bases between them. CDR1 is MGHRA, CDR2 YSYEKL, per germline. CDR3 in DNA: TGCGCCAGCAGCCACCCCAAGGCAGGCAGCTCCTATAATTCACCCCTCCACTTT. It is translated as CASSHPKAGSSYNSPLHF.

V gene TRBV5-4 combines with J gene TRBJ2-5; D is possibly TRBD2 (5 bases). Trimming removed 0 bases from V and 5 bases from J, with 14 bases in between. There are 15 residues in the CDR3. Looked up from germline, CDR1 is SGHNT and CDR2 is YYREEE (reference sequence). CDR3 region: CASSLVAGLRETQYF. The DNA of the CDR3 is TGTGCCAGCAGCTTGGTTGCGGGTTTGCGGGAGACCCAGTACTTC.

This clone is a singleton in its sample. This CDR3 is CASSSPTGGAYNSPLHF. CDR3 coding DNA: TGTGCCAGCAGCTCCCCGACAGGGGGCGCCTATAATTCACCCCTCCACTTT. The rearrangement uses TRBV7-9 and TRBJ1-6; 10 bases line up with TRBD1. J gave up 2 bases and V 4 bases, and 5 bases lay outside the gene matches. The CDR3 has 17 amino acids. Looked up from germline, CDR1 is SEHNR and CDR2 is FQNEAQ (reference sequence).

The rearrangement links TRBV4-1 to TRBJ1-3; maybe TRBD1 (6 bases). This CDR3 comprises 14 residues. V lost 4 bases to trimming and J lost 4 bases, with 11 bases between them. CDR1 is MGHRA and CDR2 is YSYEKL in the germline V gene. CDR3 residues: CASSLGQLGNTIYF. CDR3 coding DNA: TGCGCCAGCAGCCTTGGACAGCTCGGAAACACCATATATTTT.

CDR3 nucleotides: TGTGCCAGCAGCCATGCGGCCGGGACTAGCGGGGGGGCGGCCACCGGGGAGCTGTTTTTT. Its protein product is CASSHAAGTSGGAATGELFF. This chain connects TRBV4-2 to TRBJ2-2, with 16 bases identical to TRBD2. The CDR3 length is 20 residues. The trim removed 3 bases at V and 4 bases at J, leaving 11 bases unmatched. The germline V gene encodes CDR1 LGHNA and CDR2 YNFKEQ.

The gene calls are TRBV6-4 and TRBJ1-2; tentative D call: TRBD1 (6 bases). The length of the CDR3 is 14 residues. The germline gives CDR1 MRHNA, CDR2 SNTAGT. V was pared by 6 bases and J by 0 bases, with 11 bases between. CDR3 protein: CASSSGATNYGYTF. In DNA form, the CDR3 reads TGTGCCAGCAGCTCAGGGGCTACTAACTATGGCTACACCTTC.

V usage is TRBV4-1 and J usage is TRBJ1-2; D perhaps matches TRBD1 (5 bases). This CDR3 has 15 residues. The V gene's germline CDR1 is MGHRA and CDR2 YSYEKL. V was trimmed by 0 bases and J by 8 bases, leaving 16 bases between them. The DNA for the CDR3 is TGCGCCAGCAGCCAAGATCCCAGGGTTGTAGGCGGCTACACCTTC. Protein sequence: CASSQDPRVVGGYTF.

This clone was found once. The V call is TRBV30, the J call TRBJ1-4; 9 nucleotides agree with TRBD1. V dropped 8 bases and J dropped 7; count of bases not matched to a gene: 5. Germline V gene lookup returns CDR1 GTSNPN and CDR2 SVGIG (reference sequence). The CDR3 contains 12 residues. CDR3 in DNA: TGTGCCGGCCTGGACAGGGGTGAAAAACTGTTTTTT. Encoded protein: CAGLDRGEKLFF.

This chain joins TRBV27 and TRBJ1-2, with 7 bases matching TRBD1. Germline V gene sequence: CDR1 MNHEY, CDR2 SMNVEV (reference sequence). With 5 bases clipped from V and 5 bases from J, the junction kept 8 bases outside the gene matches. The CDR3 is 14 residues long. The CDR3 region is CASSRIGQEYGYTF. The CDR3 region has the DNA TGTGCCAGCAGTCGGATCGGACAGGAGTATGGCTACACCTTC.

The chain combines TRBV6-1 with TRBJ1-2; 9 bases map to TRBD1. The V gene's germline CDR1 is MNHNS and CDR2 SASEGT. The CDR3 runs 16 residues. V lost 1 base, J lost 0 bases, and 3 bases stayed unmatched. The CDR3 DNA reads TGTGCCAGCAGTGAAGTGACAGGGGGAGCTAACTATGGCTACACCTTC. Its protein is CASSEVTGGANYGYTF.

The rearrangement links TRBV3-1 (or the pseudogene TRBV3-2) to TRBJ2-5; 11 bases are shared with TRBD2. CDR3 length equals 16 residues. Per the germline V gene, CDR1 is LGHDT and CDR2 is YNNKEL (reference sequence). V lost 0 bases to trimming and J lost 5 bases; unmatched junction nucleotides: 5. In DNA, the CDR3 is TGTGCCAGCAGCCAAGATTGGTCTAGCGGGGGGGAGACCCAGTACTTC. It encodes CASSQDWSSGGETQYF.

The J gene is TRBJ1-2, the V gene TRBV9, with a tentative D call TRBD1 (6 bases). Germline V gene lookup returns CDR1 SGDLS and CDR2 YYNGEE. The CDR3 is 16 amino acids. V was shortened by 0 bases and J by 3 bases, with 15 bases between the two germline ends. DNA of the CDR3: TGTGCCAGCAGCGTAGCTACGACAGGCCATTACTATGGCTACACCTTC. Its translation is CASSVATTGHYYGYTF.

The rearrangement joins TRBV11-2 to TRBJ1-3; D remains unclear. The germline V gene has CDR1 SGHAT and CDR2 FQNNGV. V gave up 2 bases and J gave up 4 bases, with 6 bases separating them. The CDR3 sequence is 13 residues long. The CDR3 DNA is TGTGCCAGCAGCTTATCACAGGGAAACACCATATATTTT. It specifies CASSLSQGNTIYF.

The chain joins TRBV21-1 to TRBJ1-4. TRBV21-1 is marked as a pseudogene. This CDR3 contains 13 residues. CDR3 nucleotides: TGTGCCAGCAGGAGGCACATTTTCGAAAAACTGTTTTTT. Protein sequence: CASRRHIFEKLFF.

The CDR3 bases are TGTGCCACCCGGAGGGACCACGAGCAGTACGTC. Residues: CATRRDHEQYV. The chain has TRBV10-3 and TRBJ2-7; tentatively, D is TRBD2 (6 bases). Between the trimmed V and J ends, which lost 10 bases and 5 bases, there was a span of 12 bases. The CDR3 extends over 11 amino acids. Per germline, CDR1 ENHRY and CDR2 SYGVKD.

The V call is TRBV7-9, the J call TRBJ1-3; tentatively, D is TRBD1 (6 bases). V lost 5 bases to trimming and J lost 2 bases, with 16 bases between them. Germline V gives CDR1 SEHNR, CDR2 FQNEAQ (reference sequence). The CDR3 spans 16 residues. This CDR3 reads CASSPGQGLAGNTIYF. In DNA, the CDR3 is TGTGCCAGCAGCCCGGGGCAGGGGCTAGCTGGAAACACCATATATTTT.

CDR3 coding DNA: TGTGCCAGCAGTTCTCAACTCTATGGCTACACCTTC. Its translation: CASSSQLYGYTF. The V gene is TRBV5-6, the J gene TRBJ1-2; D not resolved. The CDR3 covers 12 residues. V shed 5 bases and J shed 4 bases, with 9 bases lying between them. From germline, CDR1 is SGHDT and CDR2 YYEEEE.

This chain joins TRBV7-9 and TRBJ1-2; TRBD1 aligns across 9 bases. V lost 6 bases and J lost 2; bases outside the gene matches: 7. Germline CDR1 is SEHNR and CDR2 is FQNEAQ (reference sequence). The CDR3 covers 15 residues. Here the CDR3 reads CASRSTGGWNYGYTF. The CDR3 DNA reads TGTGCCAGCAGATCTACAGGGGGCTGGAACTATGGCTACACCTTC. Based on the CDR3 plus reference TRBV7-9 and TRBJ1-2, the full variable domain is DTGVSQNPRHKITKRGQNVTFRCDPISEHNRLYWYRQTLGQGPEFLTYFQNEAQLEKSRLLSDRFSAERPKGSFSTLEIQRTEQGDSAMYLCASRSTGGWNYGYTFGSGTRLTVV.

The count of this clone is one. The chain links TRBV5-1 to TRBJ2-2; 8 nucleotides match TRBD1. The germline CDR1 and CDR2 sequences are SGHRS and YFSETQ. The CDR3 totals 17 residues. Trimming cost V 5 bases and J 4 bases; bases outside gene matches: 13. The CDR3 here is CASSKGDRLELTGELFF. The CDR3 DNA reads TGCGCCAGCAGTAAGGGGGACAGGTTGGAGCTCACCGGGGAGCTGTTTTTT.

The rearrangement uses TRBV19 and TRBJ1-3, with D unresolved. Germline V gene lookup returns CDR1 LNHDA and CDR2 SQIVND (reference sequence). This CDR3 is 14 amino acids long. Trimming removed 5 bases from V and 3 bases from J, with 11 bases in between. The CDR3 spells CASSPPGSGNTIYF. CDR3 nucleotide sequence: TGTGCCAGTAGTCCCCCCGGGAGTGGAAACACCATATATTTT.

J is TRBJ2-1 and V is TRBV6-4; D is possibly TRBD2 (6 bases). The V gene lost 3 bases and the J gene lost 4 bases, with 16 bases spanning the gap. This CDR3 has 16 residues. CDR1 and CDR2 (germline): MRHNA, SNTAGT. CDR3 residues: CASSEGFGEAYNEQFF. The CDR3 bases are TGTGCCAGCAGTGAGGGGTTCGGGGAGGCGTACAATGAGCAGTTCTTC.

In its sample, this clone was seen once. The chain uses TRBV3-1 (or the pseudogene TRBV3-2) and TRBJ1-1; TRBD1 might be the D (5 bases). Germline V gene data show CDR1 as LGHDT and CDR2 as YNNKEL (reference sequence). Trimming removed 7 bases at V and 2 bases at J, with 14 bases between. The CDR3 sequence is 14 residues long. In nucleotides, the CDR3 is TGTGCCAGCACCCGGAAAGGGGCAAACACTGAAGCTTTCTTT. Residues: CASTRKGANTEAFF.

The gene calls are TRBV11-2 and TRBJ1-4; the D gene is possibly TRBD1 (5 bases). Germline CDR1 reads SGHAT; CDR2 reads FQNNGV. The CDR3 loop spans 14 amino acids. The V end lost 2 bases, the J end lost 5 bases, and 9 bases lay between the germline ends. The DNA of the CDR3 is TGTGCCAGCAGCTTATACAGGCTCAATGAAAAACTGTTTTTT. Translation: CASSLYRLNEKLFF.

The chain couples TRBV30 to TRBJ1-1; D remains ambiguous. V was cut by 0 bases and J by 6 bases, with 8 bases left in between. The germline CDR1 and CDR2 sequences are GTSNPN and SVGIG (reference sequence). There are 12 residues in the CDR3. CDR3 in DNA: TGTGCCTGGAGTGTACAAGTACCTGAAGCTTTCTTT. Translated, it gives CAWSVQVPEAFF.